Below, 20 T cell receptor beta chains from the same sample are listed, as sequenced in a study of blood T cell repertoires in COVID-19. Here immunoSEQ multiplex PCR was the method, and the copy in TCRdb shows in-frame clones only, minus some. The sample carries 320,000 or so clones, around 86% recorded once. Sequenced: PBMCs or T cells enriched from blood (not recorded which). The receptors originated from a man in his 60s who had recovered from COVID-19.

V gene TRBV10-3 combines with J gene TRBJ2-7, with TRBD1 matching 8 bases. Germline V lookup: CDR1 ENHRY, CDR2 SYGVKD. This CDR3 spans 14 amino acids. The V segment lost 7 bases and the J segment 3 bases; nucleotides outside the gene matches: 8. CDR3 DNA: TGTGCCATCAACTCCGACAGGGGCAGCTACGAGCAGTACTTC. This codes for CAINSDRGSYEQYF.

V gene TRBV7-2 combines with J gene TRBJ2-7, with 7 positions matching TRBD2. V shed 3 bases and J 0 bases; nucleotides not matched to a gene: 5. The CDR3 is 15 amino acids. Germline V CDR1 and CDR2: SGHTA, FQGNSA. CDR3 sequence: CASSLIAGDSYEQYF. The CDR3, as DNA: TGTGCCAGCAGCTTGATAGCGGGCGACTCCTACGAGCAGTACTTC.

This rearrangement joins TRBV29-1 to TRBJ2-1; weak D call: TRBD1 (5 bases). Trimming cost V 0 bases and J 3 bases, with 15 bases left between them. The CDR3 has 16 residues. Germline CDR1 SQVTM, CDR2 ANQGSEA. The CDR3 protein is CSVEDPGRKIYNEQFF. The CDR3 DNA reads TGCAGCGTTGAAGATCCAGGGCGTAAAATCTACAATGAGCAGTTCTTC.

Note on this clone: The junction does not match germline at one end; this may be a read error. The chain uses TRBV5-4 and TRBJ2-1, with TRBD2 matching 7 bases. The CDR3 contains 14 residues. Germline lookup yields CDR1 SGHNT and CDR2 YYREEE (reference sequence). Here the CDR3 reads CASSLGRETHEQFF. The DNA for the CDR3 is TGTGCCAGCAGTTTGGGGCGGGAGACCCATGAGCAGTTCTTC.

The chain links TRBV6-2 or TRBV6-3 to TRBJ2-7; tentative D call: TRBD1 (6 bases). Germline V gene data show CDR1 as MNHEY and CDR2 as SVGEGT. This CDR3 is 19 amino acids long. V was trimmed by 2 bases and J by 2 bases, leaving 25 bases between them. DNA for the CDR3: TGTGCCAGCAGTTACGGGCAGGGGATTGGAAGCGGCAAACCCTACGAGCAGTACTTC. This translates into CASSYGQGIGSGKPYEQYF.

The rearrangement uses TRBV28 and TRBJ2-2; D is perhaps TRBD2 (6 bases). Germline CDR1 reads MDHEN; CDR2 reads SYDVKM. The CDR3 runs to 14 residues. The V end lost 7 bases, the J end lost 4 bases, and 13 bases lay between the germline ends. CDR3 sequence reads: CASIFGGGTGELFF. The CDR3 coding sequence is TGTGCCAGCATCTTCGGGGGTGGCACCGGGGAGCTGTTTTTT.

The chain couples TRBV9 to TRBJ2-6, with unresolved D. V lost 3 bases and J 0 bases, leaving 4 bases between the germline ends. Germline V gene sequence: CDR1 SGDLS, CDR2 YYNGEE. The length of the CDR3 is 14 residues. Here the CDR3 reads CASSAISGANVLTF. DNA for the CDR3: TGTGCCAGCAGCGCCATCTCTGGGGCCAACGTCCTGACTTTC. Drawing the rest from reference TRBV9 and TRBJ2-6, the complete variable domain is DSGVTQTPKHLITATGQRVTLRCSPRSGDLSVYWYQQSLDQGLQFLIQYYNGEERAKGNILERFSAQQFPDLHSELNLSSLELGDSALYFCASSAISGANVLTFGAGSRLTVL.

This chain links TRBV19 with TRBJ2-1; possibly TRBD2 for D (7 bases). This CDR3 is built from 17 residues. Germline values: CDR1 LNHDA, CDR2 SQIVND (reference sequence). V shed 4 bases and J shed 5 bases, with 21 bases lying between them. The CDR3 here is CASSTGGLDPTHNEQFF. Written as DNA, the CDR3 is TGTGCCAGTAGTACGGGGGGCCTAGATCCCACACACAATGAGCAGTTCTTC. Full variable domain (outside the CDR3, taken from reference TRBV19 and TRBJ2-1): DGGITQSPKYLFRKEGQNVTLSCEQNLNHDAMYWYRQDPGQGLRLIYYSQIVNDFQKGDIAEGYSVSREKKESFPLTVTSAQKNPTAFYLCASSTGGLDPTHNEQFFGPGTRLTVL.

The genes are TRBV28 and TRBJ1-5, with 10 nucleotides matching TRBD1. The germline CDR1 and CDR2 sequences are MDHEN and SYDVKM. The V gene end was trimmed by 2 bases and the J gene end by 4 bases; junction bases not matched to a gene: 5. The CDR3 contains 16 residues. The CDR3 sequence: CASSLRDRGGNQPQHF. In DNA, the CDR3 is TGTGCCAGCAGTTTAAGGGACAGGGGAGGGAATCAGCCCCAGCATTTT. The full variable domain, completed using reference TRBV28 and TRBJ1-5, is DVKVTQSSRYLVKRTGEKVFLECVQDMDHENMFWYRQDPGLGLRLIYFSYDVKMKEKGDIPEGYSVSREKKERFSLILESASTNQTSMYLCASSLRDRGGNQPQHFGDGTRLSIL.

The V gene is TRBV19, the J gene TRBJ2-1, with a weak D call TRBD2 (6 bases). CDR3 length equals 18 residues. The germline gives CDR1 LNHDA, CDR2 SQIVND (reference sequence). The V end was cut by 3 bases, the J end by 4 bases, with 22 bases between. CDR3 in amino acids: CASSIPRLGLGNYNEQFF. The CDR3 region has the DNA TGTGCCAGTAGTATCCCCCGGCTGGGACTTGGGAATTACAATGAGCAGTTCTTC.

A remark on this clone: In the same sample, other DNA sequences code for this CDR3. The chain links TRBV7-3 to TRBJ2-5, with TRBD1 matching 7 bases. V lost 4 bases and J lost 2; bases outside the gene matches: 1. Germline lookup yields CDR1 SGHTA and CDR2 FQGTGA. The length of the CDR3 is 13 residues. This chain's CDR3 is CASSSGQQETQYF. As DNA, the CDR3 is TGTGCCAGCAGCTCGGGACAGCAAGAGACCCAGTACTTC.

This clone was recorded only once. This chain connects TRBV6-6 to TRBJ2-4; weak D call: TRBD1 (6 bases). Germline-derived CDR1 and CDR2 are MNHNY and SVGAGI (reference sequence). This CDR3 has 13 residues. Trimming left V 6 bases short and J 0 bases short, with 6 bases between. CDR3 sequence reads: CASRGGAKNIQYF. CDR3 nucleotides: TGTGCCAGCAGAGGGGGAGCCAAAAACATTCAGTACTTC.

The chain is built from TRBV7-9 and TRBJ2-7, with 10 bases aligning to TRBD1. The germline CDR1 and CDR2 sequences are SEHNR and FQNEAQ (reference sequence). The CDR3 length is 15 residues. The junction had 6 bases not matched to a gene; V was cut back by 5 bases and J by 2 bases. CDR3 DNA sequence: TGTGCCAGCAGCCCCGGACAGGGGGACCCCTACGAGCAGTACTTC. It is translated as CASSPGQGDPYEQYF.

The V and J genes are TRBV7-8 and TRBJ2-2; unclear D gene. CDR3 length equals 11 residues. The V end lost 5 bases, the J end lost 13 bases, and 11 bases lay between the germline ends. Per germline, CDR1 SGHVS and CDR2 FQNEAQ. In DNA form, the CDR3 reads TGTGCCAGCAGCCCCATTAGAAGGCTGTTTTTT. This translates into CASSPIRRLFF.

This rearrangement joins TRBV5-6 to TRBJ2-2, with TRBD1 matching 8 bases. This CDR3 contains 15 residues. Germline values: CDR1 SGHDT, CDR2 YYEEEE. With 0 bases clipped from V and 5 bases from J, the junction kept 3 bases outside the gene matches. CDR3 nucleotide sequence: TGTGCCAGCAGCTTGGGGGACAGGCGAACCGGGGAGCTGTTTTTT. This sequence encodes CASSLGDRRTGELFF. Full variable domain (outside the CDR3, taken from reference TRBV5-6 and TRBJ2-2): DAGVTQSPTHLIKTRGQQVTLRCSPKSGHDTVSWYQQALGQGPQFIFQYYEEEERQRGNFPDRFSGHQFPNYSSELNVNALLLGDSALYLCASSLGDRRTGELFFGEGSRLTVL.

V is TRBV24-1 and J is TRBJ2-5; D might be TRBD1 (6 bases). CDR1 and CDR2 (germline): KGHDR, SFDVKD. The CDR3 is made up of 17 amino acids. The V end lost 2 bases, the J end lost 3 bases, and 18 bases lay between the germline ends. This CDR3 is CATSDSMRNPGEETQYF. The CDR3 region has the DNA TGTGCCACCAGTGATTCGATGAGGAACCCAGGGGAAGAGACCCAGTACTTC.

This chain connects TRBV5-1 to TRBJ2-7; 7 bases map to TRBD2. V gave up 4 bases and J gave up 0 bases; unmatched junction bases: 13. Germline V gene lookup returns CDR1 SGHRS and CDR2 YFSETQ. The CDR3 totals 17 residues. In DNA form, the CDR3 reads TGCGCCAGCAGCAGAGGGTCGCGGGGGACGGTCTCCTACGAGCAGTACTTC. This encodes CASSRGSRGTVSYEQYF.

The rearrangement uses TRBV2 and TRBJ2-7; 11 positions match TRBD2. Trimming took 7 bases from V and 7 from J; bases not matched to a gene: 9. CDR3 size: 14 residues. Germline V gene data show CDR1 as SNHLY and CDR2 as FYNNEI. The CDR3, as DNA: TGTGCCAGCACTAGACTAGCGGGAAAATTGGAGCAGTACTTC. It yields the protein CASTRLAGKLEQYF. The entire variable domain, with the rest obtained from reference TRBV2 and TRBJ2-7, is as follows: EPEVTQTPSHQVTQMGQEVILRCVPISNHLYFYWYRQILGQKVEFLVSFYNNEISEKSEIFDDQFSVERPDGSNFTLKIRSTKLEDSAMYFCASTRLAGKLEQYFGPGTRLTVT.

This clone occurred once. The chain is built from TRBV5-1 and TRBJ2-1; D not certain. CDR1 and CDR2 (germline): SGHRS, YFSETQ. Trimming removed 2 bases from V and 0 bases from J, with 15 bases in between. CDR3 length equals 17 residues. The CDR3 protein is CASSFRRVPGSYNEQFF. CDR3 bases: TGCGCCAGCAGCTTCCGACGGGTTCCCGGCTCCTACAATGAGCAGTTCTTC.

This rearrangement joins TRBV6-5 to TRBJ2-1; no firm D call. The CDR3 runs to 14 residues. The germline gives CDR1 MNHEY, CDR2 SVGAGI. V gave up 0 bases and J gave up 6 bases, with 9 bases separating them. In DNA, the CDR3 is TGTGCCAGCAGTTACTCGATTCTATTCAATGAGCAGTTCTTC. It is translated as CASSYSILFNEQFF.